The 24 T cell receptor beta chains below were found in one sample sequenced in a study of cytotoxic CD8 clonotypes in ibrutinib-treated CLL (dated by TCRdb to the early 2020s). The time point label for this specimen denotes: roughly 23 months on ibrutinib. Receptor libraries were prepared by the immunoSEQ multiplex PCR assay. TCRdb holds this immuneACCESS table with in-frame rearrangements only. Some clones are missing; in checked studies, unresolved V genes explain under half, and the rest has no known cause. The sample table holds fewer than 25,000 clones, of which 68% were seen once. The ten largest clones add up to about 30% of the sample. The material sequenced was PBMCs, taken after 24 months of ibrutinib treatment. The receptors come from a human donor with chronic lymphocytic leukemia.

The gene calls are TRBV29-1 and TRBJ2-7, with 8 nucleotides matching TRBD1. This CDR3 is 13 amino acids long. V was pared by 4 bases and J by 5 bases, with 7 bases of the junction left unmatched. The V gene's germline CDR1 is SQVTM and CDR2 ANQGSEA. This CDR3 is CSVATGVPHEQYF. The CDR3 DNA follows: TGCAGCGTTGCGACAGGGGTACCCCACGAGCAGTACTTC.

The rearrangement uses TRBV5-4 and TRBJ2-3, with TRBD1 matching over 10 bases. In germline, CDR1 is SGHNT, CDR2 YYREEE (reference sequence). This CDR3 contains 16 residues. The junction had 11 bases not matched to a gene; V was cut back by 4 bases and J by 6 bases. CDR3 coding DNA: TGTGCCAGCAGCCCACTAGCAGGGACAGGGGCGGATACGCAGTATTTT. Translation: CASSPLAGTGADTQYF.

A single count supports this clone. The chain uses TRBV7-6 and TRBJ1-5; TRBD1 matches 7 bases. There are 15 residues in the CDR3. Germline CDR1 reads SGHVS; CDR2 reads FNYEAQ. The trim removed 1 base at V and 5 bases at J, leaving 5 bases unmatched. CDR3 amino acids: CASSLGGGRDQPQHF. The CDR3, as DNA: TGTGCCAGCAGCTTAGGAGGGGGCAGGGATCAGCCCCAGCATTTT.

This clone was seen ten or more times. For the CDR3, the DNA is TGTGCCAGTAGTCCCGGACAGGGCGCGTCCTCTGGAAACACCATATATTTT. The encoded protein is CASSPGQGASSGNTIYF. This sequence joins TRBV19 and TRBJ1-3; 8 bases are a match to TRBD1. Germline assignment: CDR1 LNHDA and CDR2 SQIVND (reference sequence). The CDR3 is 17 amino acids. Trimming at V came to 5 bases and at J to 0 bases, leaving 9 bases not matched to a gene.

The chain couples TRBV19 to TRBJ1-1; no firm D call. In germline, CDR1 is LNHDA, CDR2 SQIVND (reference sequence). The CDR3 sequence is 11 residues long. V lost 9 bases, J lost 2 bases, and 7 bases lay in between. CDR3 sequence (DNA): TGTGCCAGCAGGAAAAACACTGAAGCTTTCTTT. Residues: CASRKNTEAFF.

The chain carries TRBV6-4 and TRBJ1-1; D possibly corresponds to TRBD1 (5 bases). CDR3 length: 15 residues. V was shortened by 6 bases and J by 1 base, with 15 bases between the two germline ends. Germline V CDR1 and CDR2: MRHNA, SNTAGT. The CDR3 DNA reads TGTGCCAGCAGCCCGGGACCACCCCCGAACACTGAAGCTTTCTTT. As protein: CASSPGPPPNTEAFF.

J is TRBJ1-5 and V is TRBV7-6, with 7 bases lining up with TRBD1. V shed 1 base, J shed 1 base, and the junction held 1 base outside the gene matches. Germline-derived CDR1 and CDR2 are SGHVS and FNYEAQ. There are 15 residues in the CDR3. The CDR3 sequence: CASSLGGQSNQPQHF. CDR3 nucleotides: TGTGCCAGCAGCTTAGGGGGACAGAGCAATCAGCCCCAGCATTTT.

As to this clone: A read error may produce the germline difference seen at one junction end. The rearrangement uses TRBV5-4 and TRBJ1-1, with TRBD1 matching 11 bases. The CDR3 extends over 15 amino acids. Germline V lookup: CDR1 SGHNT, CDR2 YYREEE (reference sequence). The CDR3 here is CASSMGDRGNSEAFF. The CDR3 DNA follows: TGTGCCAGTTCGATGGGGGACAGGGGGAACAGTGAAGCTTTCTTT.

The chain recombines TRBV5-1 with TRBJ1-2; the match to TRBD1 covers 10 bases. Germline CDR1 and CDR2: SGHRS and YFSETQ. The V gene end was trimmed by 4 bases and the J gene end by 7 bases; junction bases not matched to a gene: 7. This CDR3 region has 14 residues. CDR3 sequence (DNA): TGCGCCAGCAGCGCCGGACAGGGGGTTCTTGGCTACACCTTC. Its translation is CASSAGQGVLGYTF.

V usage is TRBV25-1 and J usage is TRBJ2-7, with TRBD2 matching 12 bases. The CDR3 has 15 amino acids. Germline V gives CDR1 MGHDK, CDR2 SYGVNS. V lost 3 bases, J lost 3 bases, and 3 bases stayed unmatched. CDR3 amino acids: CASSDPSGGVYEQYF. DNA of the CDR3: TGTGCCAGCAGTGATCCTAGCGGGGGGGTCTACGAGCAGTACTTC.

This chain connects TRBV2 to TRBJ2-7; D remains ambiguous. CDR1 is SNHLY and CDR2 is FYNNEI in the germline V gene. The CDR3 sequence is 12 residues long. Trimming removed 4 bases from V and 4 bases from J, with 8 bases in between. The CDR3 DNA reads TGTGCCAGCAGTGTTCGGGTTTACGAGCAGTACTTC. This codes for CASSVRVYEQYF.

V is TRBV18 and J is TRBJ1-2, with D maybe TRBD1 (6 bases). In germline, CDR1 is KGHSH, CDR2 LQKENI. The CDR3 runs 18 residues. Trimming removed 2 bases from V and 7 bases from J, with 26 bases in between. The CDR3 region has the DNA TGTGCCAGCTCACCAAACCCCCCCTCCCGGACAGCCCAATCTGGCTACACCTTC. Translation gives CASSPNPPSRTAQSGYTF.

The CDR3 reads CATSKGEGEKLFF. The CDR3 DNA follows: TGTGCCACCAGTAAAGGGGAAGGGGAAAAACTGTTTTTT. The J gene is TRBJ1-4, the V gene TRBV15, with D perhaps matching TRBD1 (5 bases). Looked up from germline, CDR1 is LNHNV and CDR2 is YYDKDF (reference sequence). The CDR3 loop spans 13 amino acids. V lost 6 bases and J 8 bases, leaving 13 bases between the germline ends.

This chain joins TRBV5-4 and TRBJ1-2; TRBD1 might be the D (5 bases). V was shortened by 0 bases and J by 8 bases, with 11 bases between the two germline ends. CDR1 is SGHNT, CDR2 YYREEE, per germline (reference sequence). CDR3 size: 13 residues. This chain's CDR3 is CASSLDGTGGYTF. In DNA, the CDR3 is TGTGCCAGCAGCTTGGACGGGACGGGCGGCTACACCTTC.

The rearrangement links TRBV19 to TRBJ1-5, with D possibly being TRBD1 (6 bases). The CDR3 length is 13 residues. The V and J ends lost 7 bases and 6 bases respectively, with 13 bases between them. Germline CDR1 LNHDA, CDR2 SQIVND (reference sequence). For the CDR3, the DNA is TGTGCCAGTATTTACAGGGTAGCTCAGCCCCAGCATTTT. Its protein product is CASIYRVAQPQHF.

The CDR3 DNA is TGTGCCAGCAGCGCGCACACAGATACGCAGTATTTT. This sequence encodes CASSAHTDTQYF. The chain employs TRBV9 and TRBJ2-3; D remains ambiguous. V shed 3 bases and J shed 2 bases, with 4 bases lying between them. This CDR3 has 12 residues. Germline V CDR1 and CDR2: SGDLS, YYNGEE.

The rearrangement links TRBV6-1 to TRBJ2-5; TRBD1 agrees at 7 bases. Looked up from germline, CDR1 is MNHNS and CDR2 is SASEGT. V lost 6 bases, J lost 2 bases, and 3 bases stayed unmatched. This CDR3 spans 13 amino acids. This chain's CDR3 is CASRGTAQETQYF. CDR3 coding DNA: TGTGCCAGCAGGGGGACAGCTCAAGAGACCCAGTACTTC.

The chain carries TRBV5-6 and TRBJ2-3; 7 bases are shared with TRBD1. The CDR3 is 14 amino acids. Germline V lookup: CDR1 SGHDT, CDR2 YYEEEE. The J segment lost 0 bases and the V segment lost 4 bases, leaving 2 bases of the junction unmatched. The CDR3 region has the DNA TGTGCCAGCAGCCCAGGGGGTAGCACAGATACGCAGTATTTT. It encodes CASSPGGSTDTQYF.

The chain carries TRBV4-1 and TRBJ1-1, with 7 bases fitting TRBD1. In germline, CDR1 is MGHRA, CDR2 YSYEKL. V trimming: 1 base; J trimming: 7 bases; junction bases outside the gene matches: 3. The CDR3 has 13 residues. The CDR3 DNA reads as TGCGCCAGCAGCCAAGGGGACAGTTTTGAAGCTTTCTTT. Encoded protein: CASSQGDSFEAFF.

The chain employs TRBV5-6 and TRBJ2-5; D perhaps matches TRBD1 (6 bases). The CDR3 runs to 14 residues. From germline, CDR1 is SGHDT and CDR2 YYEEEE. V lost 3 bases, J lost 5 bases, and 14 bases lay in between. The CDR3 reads CASSSDRLLETQYF. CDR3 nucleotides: TGTGCCAGCAGCTCTGACAGGCTGTTGGAGACCCAGTACTTC.

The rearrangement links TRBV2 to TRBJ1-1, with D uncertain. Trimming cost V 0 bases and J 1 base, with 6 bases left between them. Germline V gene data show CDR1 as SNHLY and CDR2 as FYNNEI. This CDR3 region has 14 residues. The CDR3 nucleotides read TGTGCCAGCAGTGAAGCCTGGGGGAACACTGAAGCTTTCTTT. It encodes CASSEAWGNTEAFF. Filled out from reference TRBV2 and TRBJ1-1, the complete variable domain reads EPEVTQTPSHQVTQMGQEVILRCVPISNHLYFYWYRQILGQKVEFLVSFYNNEISEKSEIFDDQFSVERPDGSNFTLKIRSTKLEDSAMYFCASSEAWGNTEAFFGQGTRLTVV.

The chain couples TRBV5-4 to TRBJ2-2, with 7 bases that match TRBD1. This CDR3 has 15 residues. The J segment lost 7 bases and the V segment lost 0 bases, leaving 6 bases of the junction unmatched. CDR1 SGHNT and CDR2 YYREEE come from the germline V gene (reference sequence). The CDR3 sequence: CASSLVQGESGELFF. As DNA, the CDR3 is TGTGCCAGCAGCTTGGTTCAGGGGGAGAGCGGGGAGCTGTTTTTT. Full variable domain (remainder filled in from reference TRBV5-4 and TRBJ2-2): ETGVTQSPTHLIKTRGQQVTLRCSSQSGHNTVSWYQQALGQGPQFIFQYYREEENGRGNFPPRFSGLQFPNYSSELNVNALELDDSALYLCASSLVQGESGELFFGEGSRLTVL.

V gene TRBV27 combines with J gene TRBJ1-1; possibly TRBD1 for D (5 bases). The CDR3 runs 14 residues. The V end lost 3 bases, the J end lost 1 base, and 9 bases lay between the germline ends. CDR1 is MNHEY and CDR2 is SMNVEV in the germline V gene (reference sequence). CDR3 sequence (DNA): TGTGCCAGCAGTTTTATGGGGGAGAACACTGAAGCTTTCTTT. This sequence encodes CASSFMGENTEAFF.

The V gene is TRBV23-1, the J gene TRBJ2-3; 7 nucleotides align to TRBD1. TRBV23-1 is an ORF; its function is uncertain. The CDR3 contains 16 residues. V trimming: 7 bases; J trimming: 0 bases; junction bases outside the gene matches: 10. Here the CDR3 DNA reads TGCGCCAGCACCCCCGGACAGGTCACTAGCACAGATACGCAGTATTTT. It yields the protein CASTPGQVTSTDTQYF.